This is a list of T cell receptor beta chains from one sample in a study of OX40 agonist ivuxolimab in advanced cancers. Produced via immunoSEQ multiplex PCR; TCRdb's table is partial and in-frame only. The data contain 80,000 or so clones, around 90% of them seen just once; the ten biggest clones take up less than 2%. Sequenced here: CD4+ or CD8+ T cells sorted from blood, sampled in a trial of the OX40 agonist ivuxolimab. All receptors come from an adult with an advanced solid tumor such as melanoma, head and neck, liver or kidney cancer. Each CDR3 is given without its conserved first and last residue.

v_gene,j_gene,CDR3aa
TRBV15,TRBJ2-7,ATSREREGTGAHEQY
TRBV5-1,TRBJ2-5,ASSPQPAGGQETQY
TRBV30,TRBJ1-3,ASKGSGYGNTIY
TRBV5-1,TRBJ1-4,ASSFGLNEKLF
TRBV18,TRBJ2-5,ASSPQASQETQY
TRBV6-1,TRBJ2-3,ASSFRDTDTQY
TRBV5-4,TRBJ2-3,ASKAGGLAGETGTDTQY
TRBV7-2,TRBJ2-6,ASRPSWGSGANVLT
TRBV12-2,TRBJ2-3,ASRLNSSGGTDTQY
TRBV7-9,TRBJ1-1,ASSTRIVTEAF
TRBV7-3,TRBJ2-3,ASSPRGSTDTQY
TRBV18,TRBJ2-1,ASSPIGRGDNNEQF
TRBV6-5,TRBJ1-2,ASRQGQWNYGYT
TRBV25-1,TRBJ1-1,ASSTLGGDTEAF
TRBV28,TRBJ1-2,ASSPGQGTYGYT
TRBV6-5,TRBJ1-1,ASRFTGDSTEAF
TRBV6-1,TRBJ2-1,ASSDPGAGGPNEQF